What follows are 25 T cell receptor beta chains derived from one specimen sequenced in a study of monozygotic twins with cystic fibrosis. Libraries were prepared by immunoSEQ multiplex PCR; TCRdb keeps only in-frame clonotypes and omits some of them. The data show about 36,000 clones, 84% seen once. Input material: blood. The receptors come from a girl between 2 and 10 years old with cystic fibrosis.

This clone was seen more than once but under ten times. This rearrangement joins TRBV27 to TRBJ1-6; the D is unclear. Germline V CDR1 and CDR2: MNHEY, SMNVEV (reference sequence). The CDR3 contains 15 residues. With 3 bases removed from V and 0 bases from J, the gap between germline ends came to 6 bases. For the CDR3, the DNA is TGTGCCAGCAGTTTTCTAAGCTCCTATAATTCACCCCTCCACTTT. The encoded protein is CASSFLSSYNSPLHF.

The rearrangement joins TRBV4-1 to TRBJ1-1; the D is unclear. V was pared by 2 bases and J by 0 bases, with 10 bases between. This CDR3 spans 15 amino acids. Looked up from germline, CDR1 is MGHRA and CDR2 is YSYEKL. CDR3 sequence (DNA): TGCGCCAGCAGCCAACTGCCGGGTTTGAACACTGAAGCTTTCTTT. Translating it yields CASSQLPGLNTEAFF.

This sequence joins TRBV29-1 and TRBJ2-1, with D possibly being TRBD1 or TRBD2 (5 bases each). This CDR3 is 13 amino acids long. CDR1 SQVTM and CDR2 ANQGSEA come from the germline V gene. Trimming removed 3 bases at V and 6 bases at J, with 12 bases between. CDR3 region: CSVDPTRGNEQFF. CDR3 sequence (DNA): TGCAGCGTTGACCCAACGAGGGGCAATGAGCAGTTCTTC.

V usage is TRBV6-5 and J usage is TRBJ2-3; a weak D match, TRBD2 (5 bases). There are 15 residues in the CDR3. The V gene lost 5 bases and the J gene lost 4 bases, with 16 bases spanning the gap. Germline-derived CDR1 and CDR2 are MNHEY and SVGAGI. The CDR3 DNA sequence: TGTGCCAGCAGTCATGGACTGGATCCTCCAGATACGCAGTATTTT. This sequence encodes CASSHGLDPPDTQYF.

The rearrangement links TRBV20-1 to TRBJ2-1; D is possibly TRBD1 (6 bases). CDR3 length: 11 amino acids. Looked up from germline, CDR1 is DFQATT and CDR2 is SNEGSKA (reference sequence). With 6 bases removed from V and 8 bases from J, the gap between germline ends came to 11 bases. As DNA, the CDR3 is TGCAGTGCCCACAGGGTCGATGAGCAGTTCTTC. Translated, it gives CSAHRVDEQFF.

The chain uses TRBV7-6 and TRBJ2-1; D remains unclear. V lost 3 bases, J lost 5 bases, and 5 bases lay in between. The CDR3 totals 12 residues. The germline V gene encodes CDR1 SGHVS and CDR2 FNYEAQ. For the CDR3, the DNA is TGTGCCAGCAGCTTCCTGGACAATGAGCAGTTCTTC. Translation gives CASSFLDNEQFF. Based on the CDR3 plus reference TRBV7-6 and TRBJ2-1, the full variable domain is GAGVSQSPRYKVTKRGQDVALRCDPISGHVSLYWYRQALGQGPEFLTYFNYEAQQDKSGLPNDRFSAERPEGSISTLTIQRTEQRDSAMYRCASSFLDNEQFFGPGTRLTVL.

This clone was detected a few times. The chain combines TRBV7-9 with TRBJ1-1; D is uncertain. CDR3 size: 11 residues. V lost 1 base, J lost 14 bases, and 11 bases lay in between. The V gene's germline CDR1 is SEHNR and CDR2 FQNEAQ (reference sequence). The CDR3 nucleotides read TGTGCCAGCAGCTTAGGCGTTCTCGTATTCTTT. Its protein is CASSLGVLVFF.

This sequence joins TRBV9 and TRBJ2-2; TRBD2 matches 8 bases. Trimming cost V 0 bases and J 5 bases; bases outside gene matches: 3. This CDR3 has 15 residues. The V gene's germline CDR1 is SGDLS and CDR2 YYNGEE. The CDR3 region has the DNA TGTGCCAGCAGCGTAGAGGGACTAGTGACCGGGGAGCTGTTTTTT. Protein: CASSVEGLVTGELFF.

V usage is TRBV27 and J usage is TRBJ1-5; D remains unclear. The CDR3 runs to 14 residues. Germline V lookup: CDR1 MNHEY, CDR2 SMNVEV (reference sequence). With 3 bases removed from V and 0 bases from J, the gap between germline ends came to 6 bases. CDR3 loop: CASSLVDSNQPQHF. As DNA, the CDR3 is TGTGCCAGCAGTTTGGTGGATAGCAATCAGCCCCAGCATTTT.

The rearrangement links TRBV5-7 to TRBJ1-3; 9 positions agree with TRBD1. TRBV5-7 is marked as an open reading frame, function uncertain. CDR3 length equals 15 residues. Trimming took 2 bases from V and 7 from J; bases not matched to a gene: 7. For the CDR3, the DNA is TGTGCCAGCAGCTTCGGGACAGGGATGTTCAACACCATATATTTT. Encoded protein: CASSFGTGMFNTIYF.

V is TRBV5-1 and J is TRBJ2-7, with 10 bases identical to TRBD1. Germline CDR1 and CDR2: SGHRS and YFSETQ. The length of the CDR3 is 14 residues. V shed 2 bases and J 2 bases; nucleotides not matched to a gene: 1. The chain's CDR3 is CASSFGTGAYEQYF. CDR3 bases: TGCGCCAGCAGCTTTGGGACAGGGGCCTACGAGCAGTACTTC.

The chain combines TRBV9 with TRBJ2-2; 10 bases match TRBD2. Germline V gene sequence: CDR1 SGDLS, CDR2 YYNGEE. V gave up 1 base and J gave up 6 bases; unmatched junction bases: 3. CDR3 length: 15 residues. In nucleotides, the CDR3 is TGTGCCAGCAGCGTAAGAAGCGGGGGGGCCGGGGAGCTGTTTTTT. This codes for CASSVRSGGAGELFF. The whole variable domain, remainder taken from reference TRBV9 and TRBJ2-2, is DSGVTQTPKHLITATGQRVTLRCSPRSGDLSVYWYQQSLDQGLQFLIQYYNGEERAKGNILERFSAQQFPDLHSELNLSSLELGDSALYFCASSVRSGGAGELFFGEGSRLTVL.

This chain joins TRBV2 and TRBJ1-5; D is perhaps TRBD1 (5 bases). Per the germline V gene, CDR1 is SNHLY and CDR2 is FYNNEI. V was trimmed by 1 base and J by 7 bases, leaving 14 bases between them. The CDR3 consists of 15 residues. CDR3 sequence (DNA): TGTGCCAGCAGTGAAGGGTTGCAGGGTCGACAGCCCCAGCATTTT. Residues: CASSEGLQGRQPQHF.

The chain is built from TRBV5-4 and TRBJ1-6; 7 bases fit TRBD1. The CDR3 is 17 amino acids. Per the germline V gene, CDR1 is SGHNT and CDR2 is YYREEE (reference sequence). V lost 5 bases and J lost 1; bases outside the gene matches: 9. This chain's CDR3 is CASSSTGTASYNSPLHF. CDR3 in DNA: TGTGCCAGCAGTTCCACCGGGACAGCTTCCTATAATTCACCCCTCCACTTT. Full variable domain (rest looked up from reference TRBV5-4 and TRBJ1-6): ETGVTQSPTHLIKTRGQQVTLRCSSQSGHNTVSWYQQALGQGPQFIFQYYREEENGRGNFPPRFSGLQFPNYSSELNVNALELDDSALYLCASSSTGTASYNSPLHFGNGTRLTVT.

The chain recombines TRBV2 with TRBJ2-6, with D possibly matching TRBD1 (6 bases). Germline CDR1 and CDR2: SNHLY and FYNNEI. V was trimmed by 4 bases and J by 4 bases, leaving 11 bases between them. The CDR3 is 15 residues long. This chain's CDR3 is CASSGTGFGANVLTF. For the CDR3, the DNA is TGTGCCAGCAGTGGCACAGGGTTCGGGGCCAACGTCCTGACTTTC.

The genes are TRBV6-1 and TRBJ1-3; possible D gene TRBD1, 6 bases. The germline V gene has CDR1 MNHNS and CDR2 SASEGT. CDR3 length: 15 residues. Trimming pared 5 bases from V and 0 bases from J, leaving 11 bases between. The CDR3 sequence is CASSPWTDSGNTIYF. CDR3 nucleotide sequence: TGTGCCAGCAGTCCTTGGACAGACTCTGGAAACACCATATATTTT.

V and J are TRBV15 and TRBJ2-7, with 7 bases fitting TRBD1. Trimming took 0 bases from V and 3 from J; bases not matched to a gene: 2. Germline values: CDR1 LNHNV, CDR2 YYDKDF (reference sequence). The CDR3 consists of 14 residues. This CDR3 is CATSRDPGGYEQYF. For the CDR3, the DNA is TGTGCCACCAGCAGAGACCCAGGGGGCTACGAGCAGTACTTC.

This clone was seen once. The V and J genes are TRBV30 and TRBJ1-3; D is unclear. The CDR3 runs 13 residues. Germline CDR1 GTSNPN, CDR2 SVGIG (reference sequence). Trimming stripped 3 bases from V and 6 bases from J, with 12 bases between. The CDR3, as DNA: TGTGCCTGGAGGGTCAGCCGAAAAAACACCATATATTTT. Translated, it gives CAWRVSRKNTIYF. Supplemented by reference TRBV30 and TRBJ1-3, the full variable domain reads SQTIHQWPATLVQPVGSPLSLECTVEGTSNPNLYWYRQAAGRGLQLLFYSVGIGQISSEVPQNLSASRPQDRQFILSSKKLLLSDSGFYLCAWRVSRKNTIYFGEGSWLTVV.

Only one count was recorded for this clone. The chain is built from TRBV5-1 and TRBJ1-1; D is undetermined. V lost 0 bases and J lost 0, with 12 bases in between. The CDR3 contains 16 residues. Germline V gives CDR1 SGHRS, CDR2 YFSETQ. The DNA for the CDR3 is TGCGCCAGCAGCTTGGGACGAAGGAATATGAACACTGAAGCTTTCTTT. Translated, it gives CASSLGRRNMNTEAFF.

The gene calls are TRBV4-2 and TRBJ1-5; D is unresolved. Per the germline V gene, CDR1 is LGHNA and CDR2 is YNFKEQ. V was cut by 0 bases and J by 3 bases, with 6 bases left in between. The CDR3 sequence is 14 residues long. CDR3 sequence: CASSQDSYNQPQHF. The CDR3 DNA reads as TGTGCCAGCAGCCAAGACAGTTACAATCAGCCCCAGCATTTT.

The chain carries TRBV7-9 and TRBJ1-5, with 7 bases matching TRBD1. V shed 5 bases and J 3 bases; nucleotides not matched to a gene: 7. This CDR3 is 15 amino acids long. Germline CDR1 SEHNR, CDR2 FQNEAQ (reference sequence). Written as DNA, the CDR3 is TGTGCCAGCAGCCCCGACAGGGCCGTCAATCAGCCCCAGCATTTT. This codes for CASSPDRAVNQPQHF. The full variable domain, its missing parts supplied by reference TRBV7-9 and TRBJ1-5, is DTGVSQNPRHKITKRGQNVTFRCDPISEHNRLYWYRQTLGQGPEFLTYFQNEAQLEKSRLLSDRFSAERPKGSFSTLEIQRTEQGDSAMYLCASSPDRAVNQPQHFGDGTRLSIL.

The V call is TRBV5-4, the J call TRBJ2-5; D might be TRBD2 (6 bases). Trimming pared 4 bases from V and 5 bases from J, leaving 21 bases between. This CDR3 is 16 amino acids long. Germline V lookup: CDR1 SGHNT, CDR2 YYREEE (reference sequence). As DNA, the CDR3 is TGTGCCAGCAGCCCCGTGGCGGGACTCGGGCTCGAGACCCAGTACTTC. Protein product: CASSPVAGLGLETQYF.

This clone was counted only a few times. The chain uses TRBV19 and TRBJ2-7; the D is unclear. Germline CDR1 is LNHDA and CDR2 is SQIVND (reference sequence). Trimming stripped 5 bases from V and 7 bases from J, with 18 bases between. This CDR3 spans 14 amino acids. The CDR3 here is CASSVARLGWEQYF. CDR3 DNA: TGTGCCAGTAGTGTAGCACGCCTAGGCTGGGAGCAGTACTTC.

The chain uses TRBV6-5 and TRBJ2-7, with TRBD1 matching 7 bases. Per germline, CDR1 MNHEY and CDR2 SVGAGI. V trimming: 8 bases; J trimming: 3 bases; junction bases outside the gene matches: 4. The CDR3 has 12 residues. CDR3 in amino acids: CASRDSFYEQYF. Written as DNA, the CDR3 is TGTGCCAGCCGGGACAGTTTCTACGAGCAGTACTTC.

This clone was observed once. The chain joins TRBV5-1 to TRBJ1-1; maybe TRBD1 (5 bases). This CDR3 has 13 amino acids. Germline CDR1 is SGHRS and CDR2 is YFSETQ. V lost 3 bases to trimming and J lost 1 base, with 7 bases between them. Here the CDR3 reads CASSWGENTEAFF. DNA for the CDR3: TGCGCCAGCAGCTGGGGGGAGAACACTGAAGCTTTCTTT.